A single sample gave rise to the 17 T cell receptor beta chains below, sequenced in a study of CD8 T cells in ankylosing spondylitis. One entry per CDR3 protein results from TCRdb running MiXCR on the 5' RACE reads. Among 250,000 to 400,000 distinct CDR3 sequences listed, roughly 11% were seen once. Sequenced: blood, either unsorted or a sorted T cell fraction (not recorded which). Receptors were obtained from a female donor with ankylosing spondylitis or in good health (not recorded which).

This clonotype has at least ten counts. V is TRBV5-1 and J is TRBJ1-6, with TRBD1 matching 7 bases. This CDR3 spans 15 amino acids. Germline V CDR1 and CDR2: SGHRS, YFSETQ. V trimming: 1 base; J trimming: 10 bases; junction bases outside the gene matches: 8. This CDR3 reads CASSLWSTGDSPLHF. CDR3 DNA sequence: TGCGCCAGCAGCTTGTGGTCCACAGGGGACTCACCCCTCCACTTT.

This clonotype has only a few counts. The chain links TRBV7-6 to TRBJ2-3; no clear D. V lost 7 bases, J lost 4 bases, and 15 bases lay in between. The germline V gene encodes CDR1 SGHVS and CDR2 FNYEAQ. CDR3 length: 14 residues. Here the CDR3 reads CASMGDLSADTQYF. The CDR3 DNA is TGTGCCAGCATGGGCGATCTGTCCGCAGATACGCAGTATTTT.

This clonotype was observed at least ten times. The chain uses TRBV20-1 and TRBJ2-5; 9 positions agree with TRBD1. The ends lost 7 bases at V and 7 bases at J; junction bases unmatched: 10. CDR3 length: 13 residues. The germline gives CDR1 DFQATT, CDR2 SNEGSKA (reference sequence). This CDR3 is CSVIDRGKGTQYF. CDR3 DNA sequence: TGCAGTGTTATCGACAGGGGGAAGGGGACCCAGTACTTC.

This clonotype was seen ten or more times. V is TRBV10-3 and J is TRBJ2-1; 12 positions match TRBD2. V lost 5 bases, J lost 0 bases, and 8 bases stayed unmatched. This CDR3 is 18 amino acids long. Per germline, CDR1 ENHRY and CDR2 SYGVKD. As DNA, the CDR3 is TGTGCCATCAGTCCGGGACTAGCGGGTGGGCTCTCCTACAATGAGCAGTTCTTC. It specifies CAISPGLAGGLSYNEQFF.

Details on this clonotype: A junction end diverges from the germline sequence, so it may reflect a read error. V usage is TRBV5-1 and J usage is TRBJ2-2, with D tentatively TRBD1 or TRBD2 (5 bases each). Germline V gene sequence: CDR1 SGHRS, CDR2 YFSETQ. The CDR3 length is 11 residues. CDR3 loop: CASSDTGELYF. The CDR3 nucleotides read TGCGCCAGCTCGGACACCGGGGAGCTGTATTTT.

The chain recombines TRBV20-1 with TRBJ1-5; D gene ambiguous. Per the germline V gene, CDR1 is DFQATT and CDR2 is SNEGSKA (reference sequence). This CDR3 is built from 16 residues. V dropped 0 bases and J dropped 3 bases, with 15 bases sitting between them. Here the CDR3 DNA reads TGCAGTGCTAGAGAAAGATGGAGGCTTGCCAATCAGCCCCAGCATTTT. This sequence encodes CSARERWRLANQPQHF.

This clonotype was seen many times. In nucleotides, the CDR3 is TGCAGCGTGTCCCGGGGTGATAATTCACCCCTCCACTTT. It translates to CSVSRGDNSPLHF. The rearrangement links TRBV29-1 to TRBJ1-6; D uncertain. The germline V gene has CDR1 SQVTM and CDR2 ANQGSEA. The germline V and J ends were trimmed by 6 bases and 5 bases, with 11 bases remaining between them. CDR3 length equals 13 residues.

The chain employs TRBV7-2 and TRBJ2-1; D may be TRBD2 (5 bases). V gave up 3 bases and J gave up 7 bases, with 13 bases separating them. The CDR3 loop spans 14 amino acids. Germline V gene lookup returns CDR1 SGHTA and CDR2 FQGNSA. The CDR3 DNA follows: TGTGCCAGCAGCTTGGATTGGGAGAGGAATGAGCAGTTCTTC. Its translation: CASSLDWERNEQFF.

The chain employs TRBV6-6 and TRBJ2-7; D is uncertain. CDR3 size: 12 residues. CDR1 and CDR2 (germline): MNHNY, SVGAGI (reference sequence). The V end lost 5 bases, the J end lost 2 bases, and 7 bases lay between the germline ends. CDR3 sequence: CASSALTYEQYF. The CDR3 DNA reads TGTGCCAGCAGTGCCCTAACCTACGAGCAGTACTTC.

This sequence joins TRBV20-1 and TRBJ1-1; TRBD1 matches at 7 bases. Germline lookup yields CDR1 DFQATT and CDR2 SNEGSKA (reference sequence). V was pared by 3 bases and J by 8 bases, with 6 bases of the junction left unmatched. There are 12 residues in the CDR3. The CDR3 region is CSARIRGSEAFF. In DNA, the CDR3 is TGCAGTGCTAGGATCAGGGGGAGCGAAGCTTTCTTT.

In its sample, this clonotype was seen a few times. This sequence joins TRBV7-2 and TRBJ2-5; D perhaps matches TRBD2 (6 bases). Per the germline V gene, CDR1 is SGHTA and CDR2 is FQGNSA. The V and J ends lost 11 bases and 5 bases respectively, with 6 bases between them. The CDR3 loop spans 9 amino acids. The CDR3 nucleotides are TGTGCCGCGGGGGAGACCCAGTACTTC. Translating it yields CAAGETQYF.

This clonotype occurred once. The rearrangement links TRBV5-1 to TRBJ2-5; D may match TRBD1 or TRBD2 (5 bases each). Germline lookup yields CDR1 SGHRS and CDR2 YFSETQ. Trimming stripped 4 bases from V and 2 bases from J, with 18 bases between. The CDR3 is 16 amino acids. The CDR3 bases are TGCGCCAGCAGCCCCCCGGGGCCGCAAGCACAAGAGACCCAGTACTTC. This encodes CASSPPGPQAQETQYF. Combining the CDR3 with reference TRBV5-1 and TRBJ2-5 gives the whole variable domain KAGVTQTPRYLIKTRGQQVTLSCSPISGHRSVSWYQQTPGQGLQFLFEYFSETQRNKGNFPGRFSGRQFSNSRSEMNVSTLELGDSALYLCASSPPGPQAQETQYFGPGTRLLVL.

The table lists this clonotype with many counts. V gene TRBV12-3 or TRBV12-4 combines with J gene TRBJ1-1, with 8 bases identical to TRBD1. This CDR3 is built from 15 residues. V lost 6 bases to trimming and J lost 0 bases; unmatched junction nucleotides: 6. CDR3 bases: TGTGCCAGCAGAACCGCGACAGGGGTGAACACTGAAGCTTTCTTT. This translates into CASRTATGVNTEAFF.

This clonotype was picked up a small number of times. The rearrangement joins TRBV18 to TRBJ1-1; 8 bases are a match to TRBD1. Germline V lookup: CDR1 KGHSH, CDR2 LQKENI. This CDR3 contains 15 residues. V was pared by 4 bases and J by 3 bases, with 7 bases of the junction left unmatched. The CDR3 here is CASSLLDRGDTEAFF. The DNA for the CDR3 is TGTGCCAGCTCACTATTAGACAGGGGCGACACTGAAGCTTTCTTT. The full variable domain, its missing parts supplied by reference TRBV18 and TRBJ1-1, is NAGVMQNPRHLVRRRGQEARLRCSPMKGHSHVYWYRQLPEEGLKFMVYLQKENIIDESGMPKERFSAEFPKEGPSILRIQQVVRGDSAAYFCASSLLDRGDTEAFFGQGTRLTVV.

Remarks on this clonotype: With a much larger clone just one base away, this may be a read error. The conserved phenylalanine or tryptophan is not found at the CDR3 terminus, so this likely reflects a read error. The chain couples TRBV4-2 to TRBJ2-2; a possible D gene is TRBD1 (5 bases). The CDR3 runs 18 residues. The ends were cut back, 0 bases at V and 1 base at J, with 15 bases in the middle. Germline V gene sequence: CDR1 LGHNA, CDR2 YNFKEQ. CDR3: CASSQDLRGSQNTGELFY. The CDR3 region has the DNA TGTGCCAGCAGCCAAGATCTAAGGGGCAGCCAGAACACCGGGGAGCTGTTTTAT.

This clonotype showed up many times. DNA for the CDR3: TGTGCCAGCAGCTCGGTACGAAAGGACAGGGGGCAATACGAGCAGTACTTC. It is translated as CASSSVRKDRGQYEQYF. The rearrangement uses TRBV11-2 and TRBJ2-7; 11 bases are a match to TRBD1. This CDR3 has 17 amino acids. The V gene end was trimmed by 4 bases and the J gene end by 4 bases; junction bases not matched to a gene: 12. Per the germline V gene, CDR1 is SGHAT and CDR2 is FQNNGV.

This clonotype showed up many times. The V gene is TRBV5-1, the J gene TRBJ2-3; no reliable D call. Germline values: CDR1 SGHRS, CDR2 YFSETQ. This CDR3 comprises 15 residues. The V end lost 2 bases, the J end lost 2 bases, and 12 bases lay between the germline ends. The CDR3 DNA follows: TGCGCCAGCAGCTTAAAAGCGAGCCTCACAGATACGCAGTATTTT. Encoded protein: CASSLKASLTDTQYF.